This T cell receptor beta chain was recovered during a study of somatic mutations in cytotoxic T cells in rheumatoid arthritis. Study summary: Several of the V beta antibody-stained T-cell populations were flow-sorted at nearly 100% purity; V beta1+ cells were among them and were sequenced for TCRB. Broader study findings: The slight TRBV07 underrepresentation in rheumatoid arthritis patients was not adjusted for multiple comparisons.

Healthy controls were blood donors with median age around 52 years (range roughly 21-75) and more than 45% female. Both CD4+ and CD8+ cells were separated through positive magnetic bead selection, and their purity was verified using flow cytometry. CDR1 and CDR2 from the germline V gene are SGDLS and YYNGEE. This CDR3 spans 14 amino acids. V lost 2 bases, J lost 7 bases, and 5 bases stayed unmatched. This clone was observed a handful of times. Its antigen is not identified. Only in-frame clones appear in the TCRdb table, and some are missing; sequencing was by immunoSEQ multiplex PCR. Of tens of thousands of clones detected, about 86% appear once; the ten largest clones hold around 18%.

The J gene is TRBJ2-1, the V gene TRBV9; 8 bases align to TRBD2. The TCR comes from a woman aged 45 to 65 in good health. The sequencing input was CD8+ T cells sorted from blood. CDR3 protein: CASSVSGVSNEQFF. For the CDR3, the DNA is TGTGCCAGCAGCGTTAGCGGGGTTAGTAATGAGCAGTTCTTC.